The 5 T cell receptor beta chains listed next were all sequenced from one sample in a study of CD8 T cells in Susac syndrome (dated by TCRdb to the late 2010s). Library preparation used the immunoSEQ multiplex PCR assay. RNA was extracted using the RNeasy kit, and about 0.45 to 1 ug of the RNA was reverse transcribed with random hexamers. Using fastp at Q25 and MiXCR, TCRdb reprocessed the public reads and kept productive beta chains. One record per CDR3 amino acid sequence lists the most common genes and DNA. Across this sample there are about 150,000 distinct CDR3 sequences, with just under 97% seen only once. Around 0.15% of the sample rests with the top ten. What was sequenced was CD8+ T cells from PBMCs. These receptors originate from a human donor with multiple sclerosis.

This chain connects TRBV20-1 to TRBJ2-3, with D hard to call. Trimming shortened V by 5 bases and J by 9 bases, and 12 bases separated the two germline ends. This CDR3 has 11 amino acids. Per the germline V gene, CDR1 is DFQATT and CDR2 is SNEGSKA (reference sequence). CDR3 in amino acids: CSAASGATQYF. The CDR3 region has the DNA TGCAGTGCTGCCTCAGGAGCGACGCAGTATTTT.

V and J are TRBV19 and TRBJ2-5; D not certain. The CDR3 consists of 13 residues. Germline V gene lookup returns CDR1 LNHDA and CDR2 SQIVND (reference sequence). Trimming removed 3 bases at V and 1 base at J, with 6 bases between. The CDR3 DNA reads TGTGCCAGTAGTATGGGCAGCCAAGAGACCCAGTACTTC. It specifies CASSMGSQETQYF. Full variable domain (rest looked up from reference TRBV19 and TRBJ2-5): DGGITQSPKYLFRKEGQNVTLSCEQNLNHDAMYWYRQDPGQGLRLIYYSQIVNDFQKGDIAEGYSVSREKKESFPLTVTSAQKNPTAFYLCASSMGSQETQYFGPGTRLLVL.

J is TRBJ1-5 and V is TRBV7-9; D gene unclear. The CDR3 totals 14 residues. Germline V gene lookup returns CDR1 SEHNR and CDR2 FQNEAQ (reference sequence). Trimming took off 2 bases at V and 3 bases at J, with 8 bases between the two ends. The CDR3 sequence is CASSLTATNQPQHF. DNA of the CDR3: TGTGCCAGCAGCTTAACAGCCACCAATCAGCCCCAGCATTTT.

The J gene is TRBJ2-6, the V gene TRBV29-1, with D perhaps TRBD1 (6 bases). V was trimmed by 6 bases and J by 1 base, leaving 10 bases between them. Germline loops: CDR1 SQVTM, CDR2 ANQGSEA. The length of the CDR3 is 14 residues. CDR3 amino acids: CSVPDSSGANVLTF. The CDR3 nucleotides are TGCAGCGTCCCGGACAGTTCTGGGGCCAACGTCCTGACTTTC.

The CDR3 region is CASSRGTRGGYEQYF. CDR3 sequence (DNA): TGTGCCAGCAGCCGTGGGACTAGAGGGGGCTACGAGCAGTACTTC. The genes are TRBV2 and TRBJ2-7, with TRBD2 matching 8 bases. Germline-derived CDR1 and CDR2 are SNHLY and FYNNEI. V shed 6 bases, J shed 3 bases, and the junction held 10 bases outside the gene matches. This CDR3 has 15 amino acids.